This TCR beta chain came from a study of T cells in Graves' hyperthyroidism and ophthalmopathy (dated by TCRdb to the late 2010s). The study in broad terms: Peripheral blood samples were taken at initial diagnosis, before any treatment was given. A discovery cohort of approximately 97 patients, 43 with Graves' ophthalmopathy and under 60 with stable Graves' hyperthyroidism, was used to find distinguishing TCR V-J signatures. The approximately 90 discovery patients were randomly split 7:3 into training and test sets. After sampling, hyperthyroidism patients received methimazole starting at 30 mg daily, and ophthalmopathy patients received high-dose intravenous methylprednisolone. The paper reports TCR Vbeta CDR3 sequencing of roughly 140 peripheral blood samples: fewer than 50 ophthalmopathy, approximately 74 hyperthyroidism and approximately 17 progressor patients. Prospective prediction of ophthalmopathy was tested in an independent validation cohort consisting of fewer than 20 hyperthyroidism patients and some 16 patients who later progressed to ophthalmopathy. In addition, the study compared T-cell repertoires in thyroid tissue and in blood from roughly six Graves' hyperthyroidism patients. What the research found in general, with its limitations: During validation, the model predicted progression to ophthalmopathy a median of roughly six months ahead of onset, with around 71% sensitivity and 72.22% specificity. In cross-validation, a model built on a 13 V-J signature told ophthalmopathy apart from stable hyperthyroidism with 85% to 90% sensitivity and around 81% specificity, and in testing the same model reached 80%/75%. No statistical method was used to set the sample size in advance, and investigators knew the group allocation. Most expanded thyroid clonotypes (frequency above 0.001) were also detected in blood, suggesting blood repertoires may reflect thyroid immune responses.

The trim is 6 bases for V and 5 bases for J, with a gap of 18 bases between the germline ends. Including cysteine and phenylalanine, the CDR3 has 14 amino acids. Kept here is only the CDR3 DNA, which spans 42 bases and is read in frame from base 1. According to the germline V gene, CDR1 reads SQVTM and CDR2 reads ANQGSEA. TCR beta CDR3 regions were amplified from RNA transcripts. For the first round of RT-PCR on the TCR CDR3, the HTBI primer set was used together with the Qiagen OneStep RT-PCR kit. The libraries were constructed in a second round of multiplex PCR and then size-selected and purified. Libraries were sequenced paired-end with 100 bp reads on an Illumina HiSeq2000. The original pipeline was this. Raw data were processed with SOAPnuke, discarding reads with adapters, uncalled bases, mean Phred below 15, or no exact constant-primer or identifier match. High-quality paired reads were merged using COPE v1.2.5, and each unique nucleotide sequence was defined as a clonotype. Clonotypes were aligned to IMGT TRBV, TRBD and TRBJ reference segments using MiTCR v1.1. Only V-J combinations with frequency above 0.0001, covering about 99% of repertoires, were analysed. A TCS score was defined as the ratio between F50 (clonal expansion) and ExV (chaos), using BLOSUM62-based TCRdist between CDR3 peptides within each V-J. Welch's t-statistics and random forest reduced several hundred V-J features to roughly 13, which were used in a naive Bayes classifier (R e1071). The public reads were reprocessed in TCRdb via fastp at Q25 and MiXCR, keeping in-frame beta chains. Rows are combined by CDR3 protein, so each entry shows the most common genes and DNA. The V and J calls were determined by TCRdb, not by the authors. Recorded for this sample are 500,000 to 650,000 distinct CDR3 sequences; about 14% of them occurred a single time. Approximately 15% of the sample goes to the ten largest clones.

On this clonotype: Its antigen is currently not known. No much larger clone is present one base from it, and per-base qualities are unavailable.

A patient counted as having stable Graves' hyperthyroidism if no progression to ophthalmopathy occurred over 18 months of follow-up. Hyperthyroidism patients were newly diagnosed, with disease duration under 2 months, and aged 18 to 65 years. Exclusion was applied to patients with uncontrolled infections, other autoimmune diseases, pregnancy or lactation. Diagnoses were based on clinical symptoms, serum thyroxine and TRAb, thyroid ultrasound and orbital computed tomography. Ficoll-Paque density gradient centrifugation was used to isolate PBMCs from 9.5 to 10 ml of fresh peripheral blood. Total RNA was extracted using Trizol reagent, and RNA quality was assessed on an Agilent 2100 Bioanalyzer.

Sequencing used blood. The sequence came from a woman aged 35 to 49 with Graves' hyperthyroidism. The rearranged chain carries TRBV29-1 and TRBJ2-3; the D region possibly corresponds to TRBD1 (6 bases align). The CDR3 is CSVGSGGPGDTQYF. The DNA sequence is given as TGCAGCGTAGGTTCTGGGGGCCCGGGAGATACGCAGTATTTT.